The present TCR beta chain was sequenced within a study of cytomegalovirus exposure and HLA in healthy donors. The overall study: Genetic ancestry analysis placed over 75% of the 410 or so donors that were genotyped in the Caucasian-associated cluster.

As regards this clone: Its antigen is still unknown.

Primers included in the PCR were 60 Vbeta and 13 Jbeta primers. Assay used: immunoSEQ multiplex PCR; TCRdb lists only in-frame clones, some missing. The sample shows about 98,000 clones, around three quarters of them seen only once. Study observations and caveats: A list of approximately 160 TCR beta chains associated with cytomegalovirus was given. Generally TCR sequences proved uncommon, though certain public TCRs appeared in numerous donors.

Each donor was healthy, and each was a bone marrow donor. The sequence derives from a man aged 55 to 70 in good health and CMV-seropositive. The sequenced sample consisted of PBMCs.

The CDR3 DNA reads TGTGCCAGCAGTGAATGGACAGGGAGAATAGATACGCAGTATTTT. Translation gives CASSEWTGRIDTQYF. The chain is built from TRBV2 and TRBJ2-3; 8 nucleotides align to TRBD1. The CDR3 spans 15 residues. With V trimmed by 2 bases and J by 5 bases, 6 bases remained unmatched. The germline gives CDR1 SNHLY, CDR2 FYNNEI.